These T cell receptor beta chains were read from a single sample in a study of control samples from healthy donors and cancer patients. TCRdb keeps only in-frame clones here, not all; method: immunoSEQ multiplex PCR. The sample consists of approximately 53,000 clones, 75% to 95% of them appearing once. Input material: PBMCs. The receptors stem from a young man with colorectal cancer. The CDR3 runs from the conserved cysteine through the conserved F or W. A D gene is named only where the DNA matches it firmly. Not every row has a clone size; where given, it reads once, few, many or a size class.

TRBJ2-3,TRBV7-2,.,.,CASSNPRGLATDTQYF,TGTGCCAGCAGCAACCCCCGGGGGCTAGCCACAGATACGCAGTATTTT
TRBJ2-1,TRBV5-1,TRBD1,few,CASSRGQTDTNEQFF,TGCGCCAGCAGCCGGGGACAGACGGATACAAATGAGCAGTTCTTC
TRBJ2-7,TRBV10-1,TRBD1,once,CARLGQLYEQYF,TGCGCCAGGTTGGGACAGCTCTACGAGCAGTACTTC
TRBJ1-2,TRBV11-2,.,.,CASSLRDYGYTF,TGTGCCAGCAGCTTAAGGGACTATGGCTACACCTTC
TRBJ2-2,TRBV4-1,.,.,CASSRSVINTGELFF,TGCGCCAGCAGCCGATCCGTGATAAACACCGGGGAGCTGTTTTTT
TRBJ1-1,TRBV2,TRBD1,.,CASSEFNSGGQGLWNTEAFF,TGTGCCAGCAGTGAATTTAATTCGGGAGGACAGGGATTATGGAACACTGAAGCTTTCTTT
TRBJ2-7,TRBV3-1/TRBV3-2,TRBD2,.,CASSQTSGAPYEQYF,TGTGCCAGCAGCCAGACTAGCGGGGCCCCCTACGAGCAGTACTTC
TRBJ1-1,TRBV18,.,.,CASSSEVGTEAFF,TGTGCCAGCTCATCAGAAGTGGGCACTGAAGCTTTCTTT
TRBJ2-2,TRBV29-1,TRBD2,few,CSVEGLAGRTNTGELFF,TGCAGCGTTGAAGGACTAGCGGGGCGAACGAACACCGGGGAGCTGTTTTTT
TRBJ2-7,TRBV10-3,.,.,CAISESRPGPYEQYF,TGTGCCATCAGTGAGTCGAGGCCGGGGCCCTACGAGCAGTACTTC
TRBJ1-2,TRBV4-3,.,.,CASSQTIENGYTF,TGCGCCAGCAGCCAAACAATAGAAAATGGCTACACCTTC
TRBJ2-7,TRBV11-2,TRBD1,.,CASSFGTGPYEQYF,TGTGCCAGCAGCTTTGGGACAGGCCCCTACGAGCAGTACTTC
TRBJ2-1,TRBV19,TRBD1,.,CASSILGQGPYNEQFF,TGTGCCAGTAGTATTCTCGGACAGGGCCCCTACAATGAGCAGTTCTTC
TRBJ1-1,TRBV7-2,.,.,CASSFPVWSTEAFF,TGTGCCAGCAGCTTCCCTGTCTGGAGCACTGAAGCTTTCTTT
TRBJ1-2,TRBV9,.,.,CASSVGGEETVSYGYTF,TGTGCCAGCAGCGTAGGAGGGGAGGAGACAGTCTCCTATGGCTACACCTTC
TRBJ2-2,TRBV5-1,.,.,CASSLNLGGNTGELFF,TGCGCCAGCAGCTTGAATTTGGGAGGGAACACCGGGGAGCTGTTTTTT
TRBJ2-3,TRBV7-9,.,.,CASSWLGGTSTDTQYF,TGTGCCAGCAGCTGGCTTGGCGGGACTAGCACAGATACGCAGTATTTT
TRBJ2-1,TRBV6-5,.,once,CASSYSRGGKNNEQFF,TGTGCCAGCAGTTACTCCAGGGGGGGCAAGAACAATGAGCAGTTCTTC
TRBJ1-2,TRBV19,.,.,CASIGTTYGYTF,TGTGCCAGTATCGGGACAACGTATGGCTACACCTTC
TRBJ1-2,TRBV5-6,.,.,CASSLDYRGYTF,TGTGCCAGCAGCTTGGACTATCGCGGCTACACCTTC
TRBJ2-3,TRBV18,TRBD1,.,CASSPRDSFTDTQYF,TGTGCCAGCTCACCCCGGGACAGCTTCACAGATACGCAGTATTTT
TRBJ1-1,TRBV30,.,.,CAWSDQFRATTTEAFF,TGTGCCTGGAGTGACCAGTTCCGAGCCACTACAACTGAAGCTTTCTTT
TRBJ1-6,TRBV10-3,TRBD1,.,CAISEDRASPLHF,TGTGCCATCAGTGAGGACAGGGCCTCACCCCTCCACTTT
TRBJ1-4,TRBV19,.,.,CASSIVTNEKLFF,TGTGCCAGTAGTATAGTTACAAATGAAAAACTGTTTTTT
TRBJ1-5,TRBV11-3,.,.,CASSLGWWYSQDNQPQHF,TGTGCCAGCAGCTTAGGTTGGTGGTATTCTCAGGACAATCAGCCCCAGCATTTT
TRBJ2-3,TRBV12-5,TRBD1,few,CASGSISQGNTDTQYF,TGTGCTAGTGGTTCTATCTCACAGGGGAACACAGATACGCAGTATTTT